This TCR beta chain was identified during a study of Ad26.COV2.S vaccination and SARS-CoV-2 variants. Background on the study: Among those in the COV1001 Ad26.COV2.S trial arm was the donor. Intramuscular Ad26.COV2.S at 5x10^10 or 1x10^11 viral particles. Study results and caveats: Comparable non-spike TCR breadth was observed in vaccine and placebo recipients. In TCR breadth and depth analyses, total T cell responses may have been underestimated.

TCRdb's table, derived via immunoSEQ multiplex PCR, lists solely in-frame clones and lacks some. The sample has around 450,000 clones, around 87% seen once. The CDR3 covers 15 residues. V was clipped by 3 bases and J by 6 bases; unmatched bases: 7. The germline gives CDR1 KGHSH, CDR2 LQKENI. Notes on this clone: Its antigen is not identified.

The treatment here: 15 to 20 received Ad26.COV2.S at low or high dose, single or two shots; about 5 received placebo; per-sample allocation not given. Sampling happened 63 days after the first vaccine or placebo injection. The TCR was taken from a person aged 18 to 59 who received the Ad26.COV2.S COVID-19 vaccine or a placebo. J is TRBJ2-1 and V is TRBV18; 8 nucleotides agree with TRBD2. Sequences were derived from peripheral blood, sampled in a trial of Ad26.COV2.S vaccine versus placebo. The DNA of the CDR3 is TGTGCCAGCTCACCCCAAGCGGGGGATCTCAATGAGCAGTTCTTC. Encoded protein: CASSPQAGDLNEQFF.